What follows are 5 T cell receptor beta chains derived from one specimen sequenced in a study of T cells in Graves' hyperthyroidism and ophthalmopathy. RNA transcripts yielded amplified TCR beta CDR3 regions. RT-PCR in the first round (using the HTBI primer set) targeted the TCR CDR3. A single record per CDR3 protein comes from TCRdb applying MiXCR to the multiplex PCR reads. The table includes around 600,000 distinct CDR3 sequences, more than 13% detected once. Material for sequencing was blood. All receptors come from a woman aged 18-29 years with Graves' ophthalmopathy.

Many counts were recorded for this clonotype. The J gene is TRBJ2-1, the V gene TRBV7-2; D call uncertain. The V and J ends lost 4 bases and 8 bases respectively, with 12 bases between them. This CDR3 region has 13 residues. CDR1 and CDR2 (germline): SGHTA, FQGNSA. The CDR3 loop is CASSWTSAHEQFF. For the CDR3, the DNA is TGTGCCAGCAGCTGGACCAGTGCCCATGAGCAGTTCTTC.

This clonotype was recorded many times. The V and J genes are TRBV28 and TRBJ2-7, with D tentatively TRBD2 (7 bases). The ends were cut back, 8 bases at V and 3 bases at J, with 14 bases in the middle. The CDR3 is 13 residues long. Germline loops: CDR1 MDHEN, CDR2 SYDVKM. The CDR3 nucleotides read TGTGCCAGCGGGGGGGCTCCTAGCTACGAGCAGTACTTC. Translated, it gives CASGGAPSYEQYF.

This clonotype was seen a few times. V and J are TRBV20-1 and TRBJ1-2; 8 bases map to TRBD1. Germline-derived CDR1 and CDR2 are DFQATT and SNEGSKA (reference sequence). The CDR3 is 15 amino acids. V shed 1 base and J 7 bases; nucleotides not matched to a gene: 11. The CDR3 sequence is CSARARTGPLRGYTF. The CDR3 DNA reads TGCAGTGCTAGAGCCAGGACAGGGCCCCTCCGTGGCTACACCTTC.

This clonotype occurred many times. The chain couples TRBV7-9 to TRBJ1-1; D gene unclear. Trimming removed 1 base at V and 4 bases at J, with 10 bases between. The CDR3 spans 14 residues. Germline V CDR1 and CDR2: SEHNR, FQNEAQ (reference sequence). In nucleotides, the CDR3 is TGTGCCAGCAGCTTAGACCGGTGGACCACTGAAGCTTTCTTT. This translates into CASSLDRWTTEAFF.

The J gene is TRBJ2-1, the V gene TRBV20-1, with D possibly matching TRBD2 (5 bases). CDR1 is DFQATT and CDR2 is SNEGSKA in the germline V gene (reference sequence). The CDR3 is made up of 16 amino acids. The V gene lost 5 bases and the J gene lost 0 bases, with 17 bases spanning the gap. CDR3 in amino acids: CSARRRNQSSYNEQFF. In DNA form, the CDR3 reads TGCAGTGCTCGGCGGAGGAATCAGAGCTCCTACAATGAGCAGTTCTTC.